One sample yielded the 13 T cell receptor beta chains listed below, sequenced in a study of blood T cell repertoires in COVID-19. Generated by immunoSEQ multiplex PCR, the TCRdb table keeps only in-frame clones and is missing some. In the table there are around 300,000 clones, more than 75% of which are singletons. Source material: peripheral blood. These receptor sequences come from a woman aged 30 to 39 who had recovered from COVID-19.

V and J are TRBV7-9 and TRBJ1-1; D gene unclear. V lost 2 bases and J 6 bases, leaving 4 bases between the germline ends. Per germline, CDR1 SEHNR and CDR2 FQNEAQ (reference sequence). CDR3 length: 11 residues. In nucleotides, the CDR3 is TGTGCCAGCAGCTTAATAGCTGAAGCTTTCTTT. The encoded protein is CASSLIAEAFF. The full variable domain, with the rest looked up from reference TRBV7-9 and TRBJ1-1, is DTGVSQNPRHKITKRGQNVTFRCDPISEHNRLYWYRQTLGQGPEFLTYFQNEAQLEKSRLLSDRFSAERPKGSFSTLEIQRTEQGDSAMYLCASSLIAEAFFGQGTRLTVV.

This clone was counted a few times. This chain links TRBV30 with TRBJ2-7; D unclear. The V and J ends lost 0 bases and 2 bases respectively, with 5 bases between them. The germline V gene has CDR1 GTSNPN and CDR2 SVGIG (reference sequence). CDR3 size: 12 residues. CDR3 coding DNA: TGTGCCTGGAGTGTGTCCGCCTACGAGCAGTACTTC. As protein: CAWSVSAYEQYF.

This rearrangement joins TRBV13 to TRBJ1-1; a possible D gene is TRBD1 (6 bases). The CDR3 has 14 residues. Per the germline V gene, CDR1 is PRHDT and CDR2 is FYEKMQ (reference sequence). The V and J ends lost 5 bases and 8 bases respectively, with 18 bases between them. DNA of the CDR3: TGTGCCAGCAGCCTCCGGGACACTGGACCCGAAGCTTTCTTT. Protein: CASSLRDTGPEAFF.

V gene TRBV29-1 combines with J gene TRBJ1-2; D ambiguous. The CDR3 has 12 residues. Germline V gene lookup returns CDR1 SQVTM and CDR2 ANQGSEA. With 4 bases removed from V and 6 bases from J, the gap between germline ends came to 12 bases. In nucleotides, the CDR3 is TGCAGCGTTGTCGGACTCGGGGATGGCTACACCTTC. Encoded protein: CSVVGLGDGYTF.

J is TRBJ2-3 and V is TRBV6-6, with 8 bases identical to TRBD1. The trim removed 5 bases at V and 0 bases at J, leaving 10 bases unmatched. The CDR3 extends over 17 amino acids. The V gene's germline CDR1 is MNHNY and CDR2 SVGAGI (reference sequence). The CDR3 nucleotides are TGTGCCAGCAGTCTTTACTGGACAGGGAAAAGCACAGATACGCAGTATTTT. It specifies CASSLYWTGKSTDTQYF.

The rearrangement links TRBV20-1 to TRBJ2-1; TRBD2 agrees at 10 bases. The length of the CDR3 is 15 residues. With V trimmed by 3 bases and J by 5 bases, 7 bases remained unmatched. The V gene's germline CDR1 is DFQATT and CDR2 SNEGSKA (reference sequence). CDR3 amino acids: CSASPRLAGNNEQFF. CDR3 DNA sequence: TGCAGTGCTAGTCCCCGACTAGCGGGTAACAATGAGCAGTTCTTC.

V and J are TRBV5-1 and TRBJ2-7; 12 bases match TRBD1. CDR3 length equals 15 residues. Germline V lookup: CDR1 SGHRS, CDR2 YFSETQ. The J segment lost 4 bases and the V segment lost 4 bases, leaving 6 bases of the junction unmatched. The CDR3 DNA follows: TGCGCCAGCAGCCGTGGGACAGGGGGCGAGTACGAGCAGTACTTC. Protein sequence: CASSRGTGGEYEQYF.

The V and J genes are TRBV7-2 and TRBJ1-5, with a tentative D call TRBD1 (6 bases). The CDR3 loop spans 15 amino acids. Germline lookup yields CDR1 SGHTA and CDR2 FQGNSA. Trimming left V 6 bases short and J 1 base short, with 13 bases between. In DNA form, the CDR3 reads TGTGCCAGCAGTCGAGAAGGGGGAAGCAATCAGCCCCAGCATTTT. This codes for CASSREGGSNQPQHF.

This clone was seen a single time. This chain connects TRBV6-5 to TRBJ2-2, with TRBD2 identical over 9 bases. The germline V gene encodes CDR1 MNHEY and CDR2 SVGAGI. V lost 4 bases and J lost 6; bases outside the gene matches: 3. The CDR3 extends over 14 amino acids. The CDR3 DNA reads as TGTGCCAGCAGTTCGGGACTAGCAGCCGGGGAGCTGTTTTTT. This codes for CASSSGLAAGELFF.

The V and J genes are TRBV5-8 and TRBJ1-2, with D possibly matching TRBD1 (6 bases). The CDR3 extends over 16 amino acids. The germline CDR1 and CDR2 sequences are SGHTS and YDEGEE. V dropped 1 base and J dropped 3 bases, with 16 bases sitting between them. This CDR3 reads CASSLRSQGIDYGYTF. In DNA, the CDR3 is TGTGCCAGCAGCTTGCGATCGCAGGGGATCGACTATGGCTACACCTTC.

The chain is built from TRBV10-1 and TRBJ2-1; 8 nucleotides align to TRBD2. The germline gives CDR1 WNHNN, CDR2 SYGVQD (reference sequence). The CDR3 has 15 amino acids. The V and J ends lost 2 bases and 1 base, in that order; junction bases with no gene match: 1. The CDR3 coding sequence is TGCGCCAGCAGTGAGGCGGGGGGTTCCTACAATGAGCAGTTCTTC. Protein sequence: CASSEAGGSYNEQFF.

This rearrangement joins TRBV19 to TRBJ1-2; D may be TRBD1 (5 bases). Germline V CDR1 and CDR2: LNHDA, SQIVND (reference sequence). The V end was cut by 3 bases, the J end by 3 bases, with 11 bases between. The CDR3 length is 14 residues. The CDR3 reads CASSMSGGDYGYTF. The DNA for the CDR3 is TGTGCCAGTAGTATGAGTGGGGGGGACTATGGCTACACCTTC. The variable domain in full, completed from reference TRBV19 and TRBJ1-2, reads DGGITQSPKYLFRKEGQNVTLSCEQNLNHDAMYWYRQDPGQGLRLIYYSQIVNDFQKGDIAEGYSVSREKKESFPLTVTSAQKNPTAFYLCASSMSGGDYGYTFGSGTRLTVV.

This chain connects TRBV5-6 to TRBJ2-2; 8 nucleotides agree with TRBD1. The CDR3 is 16 residues long. Germline V lookup: CDR1 SGHDT, CDR2 YYEEEE. The V and J ends lost 4 bases and 6 bases, in that order; junction bases with no gene match: 11. CDR3 amino acids: CASSLKGQGAAGELFF. For the CDR3, the DNA is TGTGCCAGCAGCCTCAAGGGGCAGGGGGCGGCCGGGGAGCTGTTTTTT.